Sequencing of this T cell receptor (beta chain) was carried out in a study of blood T cells in healthy people across ages (dated by TCRdb to the mid-2010s). Background for the entire study: In model experiments, roughly one uniquely barcoded TCR beta cDNA molecule per two T cells was captured by template switching. The donors were split into four age groups: young (average roughly 15 years), middle-aged (roughly 40), aged (62) and long-lived (over 75). To track age-related changes in TCR beta repertoire diversity, the study relied on deep sequencing normalized with unique cDNA molecular identifiers. Two additional independent replicas of 1 million unique cDNA reads from the same blood draw were analyzed for two donors (one aged 18 to 30 and one aged 80 or older). The full study reports these points: A strong correlation was found between observed TCR beta diversity and the percentage of naive T cells measured by flow cytometry. Compared with the aged group, more naive CD4+ T cells, fewer expanded clones and increased TCR diversity were shown by the long-lived group, suggesting age selection. Since profiling was done on bulk unsorted PBMCs, naive and antigen-experienced compartments could not be conclusively compared. Because donor CMV infection status was unknown, age-related changes in expanded clonotypes were potentially confounded. Observed TCR beta diversity per million T cells fell roughly linearly with age, and a significant reduction was already apparent by age around 40. Total diversity estimates from one million sequenced T cells were considered lower bounds and underestimates.

Systemically healthy Caucasian individuals from Russia, 35 to 50 in total and aged roughly 6 to 100 years, were included as donors. Each donor gave about 9.2 milliliters of peripheral blood, drawn into EDTA-treated Vacutainer tubes. Ficoll-Paque density-gradient centrifugation was used to isolate PBMCs, with at least 7 million per sample. Total RNA, at least 6 micrograms per sample, was extracted from PBMCs with Trizol reagent. The percentages of naive CD45RAhigh/CD27high T cells were determined by flow cytometry on a PBMC aliquot from every donor. Measured from the cysteine to the phenylalanine, the CDR3 is 15 residues long. The retained sequence is limited to the CDR3, 45 bases, with the frame set at the first base. The germline V gene specifies SGHDN as CDR1 and FVKESK as CDR2. Trimming takes 1 base from V and 0 bases from J, and the germline ends sit 7 bases apart. About this clonotype: It has no known antigen specificity. Within one base of it there is no much larger clone, and no base qualities were kept.

Library prep was done by 5' RACE. TCRdb names Illumina HiSeq 2500 as the instrument used. The second PCR ran for roughly 7 to 11 cycles and used a J-beta primer mix along with a sample-barcoded 5' primer. A template-switch 5' adaptor carrying 12 random nucleotides introduced a unique molecular identifier onto each TCR beta cDNA molecule. At least 2.5 million CDR3-containing paired-end reads were obtained from each sample. First-strand cDNA synthesis was performed from all RNA using the Mint cDNA synthesis kit, with priming by a TRBC-specific oligonucleotide. Following uracil-DNA glycosylase treatment, a first 18-cycle PCR with universal primers M1SS and BC2_uni_R was performed on all cDNA. From the authors' description of their analysis: For normalization, 1 million high-quality reads, each with a distinct molecular identifier, were randomly selected from each sample. Instead of being binned into consensus sequences, reads that shared molecular identifiers were thrown out. MiTCR, with a Q25 quality threshold and the strictest error-elimination algorithm, was used for CDR3 identification, clonotype clustering and error correction. A nonparametric unseen species model with Euler transformation was used to estimate a lower bound on total TCR beta diversity. Using fastp at Q25 and MiXCR, TCRdb reprocessed the public reads and kept productive beta chains. Each record represents a unique CDR3 protein, reported with the most common genes and DNA among its rows. TCRdb, rather than the study authors, made the V and J calls. A total of around 1,000,000 distinct CDR3 sequences appear in this sample, almost 25% of them only once. Of the sample, around 0.75% falls within the top ten clones.

In addition, the sample was reused for a study of T cells of mothers and their children. As the second study states: Nine systemically healthy Caucasian individuals, comprising three mothers and their six children, were included as donors. cDNA synthesis consumed the entire amount of extracted RNA, loaded at about 1.6 ug RNA in each 15 ul reaction. Sample barcodes and 2-4 random nucleotides were added via the M1S primer in the second PCR. Over 9.5 million TCR beta CDR3 reads were obtained for each mother, and some 3.1 million reads were obtained for each child. TCR recombination output is similarly shaped by thymic selection in related and unrelated pairs, with a minor effect exerted by inherited differences. Normalized repertoire overlap in related mother-child pairs was always slightly higher than in unrelated mother-child pairs, but the difference was never significant. No persistent microchimeric T cell clones were found, with a detection sensitivity of approximately 100 clones per million clonotypes. Deep NGS was used in the study to compare the TCR beta repertoires of mothers and children and to look for features that separate related mother-child pairs from unrelated individuals. On average, the children were about 10 +/- 4 years old, while the mothers were about 40 +/- 4 years old. Libraries were sequenced on Illumina HiSeq 2000 with 100+100 nt paired-end reads after adapter ligation with NEBNext reagents. To prevent cross-contamination, the mother and child libraries were prepared a month apart and were sequenced in separate runs. Between roughly 500,000 and 2,100,000 distinct TCR beta clonotypes were identified per donor. Naive TCR beta clonotypes were estimated from low-frequency clonotypes matched to each donor's FACS-determined naive share, without sorting.

The origin of this receptor is a girl aged 2-9 years in good health. Sequencing was done on a sample of blood. Recombination linked TRBV14 to TRBJ2-4; the D gene is unclear. The CDR3 amino acid sequence is: CASSQGELAKNIQYF. The nucleotides are TGTGCCAGCAGCCAAGGGGAATTAGCCAAAAACATTCAGTACTTC.